This passage covers 21 T cell receptor beta chains from one sample sequenced in a study of metastatic and nonmetastatic thyroid tumors. All patients were treatment-naive before thyroid surgery. TCRdb called clones again from the PCR reads with MiXCR. Seen here are about 15,000 clones, more than 20% observed once, and the top ten hold roughly 8%. The sequenced material came from tumor tissue. The origin of the receptors is a female donor with papillary thyroid cancer or a benign thyroid nodule (not recorded which). Some clones in this sample may be carry-over from other donors' samples.

The rearrangement uses TRBV18 and TRBJ1-1; a weak D match, TRBD1 (6 bases). This CDR3 region has 15 residues. Germline CDR1 KGHSH, CDR2 LQKENI. Trimming removed 8 bases from V and 5 bases from J, with 21 bases in between. The CDR3: CASPTRWQGRTEAFF. The CDR3 nucleotides are TGTGCCAGCCCAACTAGGTGGCAGGGGAGAACTGAAGCTTTCTTT. Complete variable domain (other parts from reference TRBV18 and TRBJ1-1): NAGVMQNPRHLVRRRGQEARLRCSPMKGHSHVYWYRQLPEEGLKFMVYLQKENIIDESGMPKERFSAEFPKEGPSILRIQQVVRGDSAAYFCASPTRWQGRTEAFFGQGTRLTVV.

This clone has a count of ten or more. A much larger clone lies one base from this, so it may be a read error. The chain recombines TRBV28 with TRBJ1-2, with D tentatively TRBD1 (5 bases). CDR3 length: 15 amino acids. Germline V gene sequence: CDR1 MDHEN, CDR2 SYDVKM. The chain's CDR3 is CASSLPQAGLEGCTF. DNA of the CDR3: TGTGCCAGCAGTTTACCCCAGGCAGGGTTGGAGGGCTGCACCTTC.

In this sample, this clone turned up a few times. V usage is TRBV28 and J usage is TRBJ2-7; 14 bases match TRBD2. Germline-derived CDR1 and CDR2 are MDHEN and SYDVKM. The CDR3 totals 16 residues. Trimming at V came to 5 bases and at J to 6 bases, leaving 9 bases not matched to a gene. The DNA of the CDR3 is TGTGCCAGCAGTCTACTGGGACTAGCGGGAGCCGTCGAGCAGTACTTC. Its translation is CASSLLGLAGAVEQYF. The complete variable domain, with remaining parts taken from reference TRBV28 and TRBJ2-7, reads DVKVTQSSRYLVKRTGEKVFLECVQDMDHENMFWYRQDPGLGLRLIYFSYDVKMKEKGDIPEGYSVSREKKERFSLILESASTNQTSMYLCASSLLGLAGAVEQYFGPGTRLTVT.

This clone was seen repeatedly, ten times or more. The genes are TRBV25-1 and TRBJ2-1; 7 bases match TRBD1. V lost 6 bases, J lost 3 bases, and 14 bases stayed unmatched. CDR1 is MGHDK and CDR2 is SYGVNS in the germline V gene. The CDR3 loop spans 17 amino acids. CDR3 sequence (DNA): TGTGCCAGCAGCCCACTCCCGGAAGGGGGCGACTACAATGAGCAGTTCTTC. This translates into CASSPLPEGGDYNEQFF.

This clone was observed at least ten times. This chain joins TRBV6-6 and TRBJ2-5; perhaps TRBD1 as D (5 bases). The CDR3 extends over 18 amino acids. CDR1 and CDR2 from the germline V gene are MNHNY and SVGAGI (reference sequence). Trimming removed 2 bases from V and 0 bases from J, with 19 bases in between. DNA for the CDR3: TGTGCCAGCAGTTACCCCAGGACGGAGAAGGGGTACCAAGAGACCCAGTACTTC. It codes for CASSYPRTEKGYQETQYF.

The V call is TRBV4-1, the J call TRBJ1-1; D call uncertain. CDR1 is MGHRA, CDR2 YSYEKL, per germline. With 4 bases removed from V and 1 base from J, the gap between germline ends came to 10 bases. The CDR3 runs 14 residues. In DNA form, the CDR3 reads TGCGCCAGCAGCCCAGTACGGGGGAACACTGAAGCTTTCTTT. This encodes CASSPVRGNTEAFF.

By share, this clone ranks as medium-sized. The chain carries TRBV6-5 and TRBJ1-6, with TRBD1 matching over 9 bases. From germline, CDR1 is MNHEY and CDR2 SVGAGI. This CDR3 region has 17 residues. Trimming cost V 0 bases and J 6 bases; bases outside gene matches: 6. The CDR3 spells CASSYSFTGGSNSPLHF. CDR3 DNA: TGTGCCAGCAGTTACTCGTTCACAGGGGGCTCTAATTCACCCCTCCACTTT.

This clone is termed medium-sized. The J gene is TRBJ2-7, the V gene TRBV6-1; TRBD1 matches at 10 bases. Unmatched junction bases numbered 5, after V lost 6 bases and J lost 6 bases. The CDR3 is made up of 13 amino acids. Germline V gene data show CDR1 as MNHNS and CDR2 as SASEGT. CDR3 in amino acids: CASRRQGAGEQYF. DNA of the CDR3: TGTGCCAGCAGAAGACAGGGGGCAGGCGAGCAGTACTTC.

The V call is TRBV11-2, the J call TRBJ2-1; 10 bases fit TRBD2. The V and J ends lost 0 bases and 5 bases, in that order; junction bases with no gene match: 7. This CDR3 contains 17 residues. CDR1 and CDR2 from the germline V gene are SGHAT and FQNNGV. The CDR3 sequence: CASSLDRLAGVDNEQFF. CDR3 coding DNA: TGTGCCAGCAGCTTAGATCGTCTAGCGGGAGTTGACAATGAGCAGTTCTTC.

This clone has a count of ten or more. The chain joins TRBV7-2 to TRBJ1-5; D is undetermined. The V end lost 2 bases, the J end lost 0 bases, and 8 bases lay between the germline ends. The CDR3 contains 15 residues. Germline V gene lookup returns CDR1 SGHTA and CDR2 FQGNSA. CDR3 in DNA: TGTGCCAGCAGCTTATATGGGATTAGCAATCAGCCCCAGCATTTT. Its translation is CASSLYGISNQPQHF.

V and J are TRBV18 and TRBJ2-3; perhaps D is TRBD1 or TRBD2 (6 bases each). This CDR3 spans 15 amino acids. Germline CDR1 is KGHSH and CDR2 is LQKENI. With 6 bases removed from V and 1 base from J, the gap between germline ends came to 14 bases. The CDR3 reads CASSLSRGGTDTQYF. In DNA form, the CDR3 reads TGTGCCAGCTCTCTCTCAAGGGGGGGCACAGATACGCAGTATTTT.

This chain links TRBV30 with TRBJ2-2; a possible D gene is TRBD2 (6 bases). Germline assignment: CDR1 GTSNPN and CDR2 SVGIG (reference sequence). The CDR3 contains 14 residues. Written as DNA, the CDR3 is TGTTCCTCCACCCGGGACGGAGGGACCGGGGAGCTGTTTTTT. This gives the protein CSSTRDGGTGELFF.

The sample holds many counts of this clone. This chain links TRBV9 with TRBJ2-7; TRBD2 matches at 11 bases. Per the germline V gene, CDR1 is SGDLS and CDR2 is YYNGEE. The V gene end was trimmed by 0 bases and the J gene end by 2 bases; junction bases not matched to a gene: 4. The CDR3 is 16 amino acids. In nucleotides, the CDR3 is TGTGCCAGCAGCGTAGGAGGGACTAGCGGCGCCTACGAGCAGTACTTC. Translated, it gives CASSVGGTSGAYEQYF.

Judged by abundance, this clone is medium-sized (0.01 to 0.1%). The gene calls are TRBV3-1 and TRBJ1-2; possible D gene TRBD1, 5 bases. Germline assignment: CDR1 LGHDT and CDR2 YNNKEL (reference sequence). Trimming removed 1 base from V and 2 bases from J, with 14 bases in between. This CDR3 has 16 amino acids. CDR3 protein: CASSQGGAGGNYGYTF. The CDR3, as DNA: TGTGCCAGCAGCCAAGGCGGGGCGGGGGGAAACTATGGCTACACCTTC.

The sample holds many counts of this clone. The J gene is TRBJ1-1, the V gene TRBV5-1; D ambiguous. Germline V gene sequence: CDR1 SGHRS, CDR2 YFSETQ. Trimming shortened V by 5 bases and J by 5 bases, and 19 bases separated the two germline ends. The CDR3 has 15 residues. In DNA, the CDR3 is TGCGCCAGCAGTCAGGCCTTCTTTAAAGGGACTGAAGCTTTCTTT. As protein: CASSQAFFKGTEAFF.

This clone has at least ten counts. A much larger clone lies one base from this, so it may be a read error. The chain carries TRBV6-1 and TRBJ1-3; a possible D gene is TRBD1 (5 bases). V was pared by 4 bases and J by 7 bases, with 17 bases between. Germline V gene lookup returns CDR1 MNHNS and CDR2 SASEGT. This CDR3 is built from 15 residues. CDR3 region: CASSAGVTGRNTIYF. The CDR3, as DNA: TGTGCCAGCAGTGCCGGGGTTACAGGACGGAACACCATATATTTT.

This clone was detected ten times or more. The V call is TRBV20-1, the J call TRBJ2-2, with D unresolved. Germline CDR1 and CDR2: DFQATT and SNEGSKA (reference sequence). V lost 0 bases and J 7 bases, leaving 9 bases between the germline ends. The CDR3 length is 13 residues. The CDR3 nucleotides are TGCAGTGCTAGAGATAACTGGAGCGGGGAGCTGTTTTTT. This translates into CSARDNWSGELFF.

This clone was seen ten or more times. The V call is TRBV6-1, the J call TRBJ1-4; 7 nucleotides line up with TRBD1. Germline trimming cut 3 bases from V and 8 bases from J; bases unmatched to any gene: 6. CDR3 length: 14 amino acids. CDR1 MNHNS and CDR2 SASEGT come from the germline V gene. CDR3 sequence: CASSEGTEEEKLFF. The CDR3 nucleotides are TGTGCCAGCAGTGAGGGGACAGAAGAGGAAAAACTGTTTTTT.

This clone was seen ten or more times. This chain connects TRBV5-1 to TRBJ2-5, with D uncertain. The CDR3 is made up of 13 amino acids. Trimming pared 0 bases from V and 4 bases from J, leaving 7 bases between. Germline CDR1 and CDR2: SGHRS and YFSETQ. In DNA, the CDR3 is TGCGCCAGCAGCTTGGGCCCCGTAGAGACCCAGTACTTC. Its protein is CASSLGPVETQYF. Full variable domain (remainder filled in from reference TRBV5-1 and TRBJ2-5): KAGVTQTPRYLIKTRGQQVTLSCSPISGHRSVSWYQQTPGQGLQFLFEYFSETQRNKGNFPGRFSGRQFSNSRSEMNVSTLELGDSALYLCASSLGPVETQYFGPGTRLLVL.

The chain has TRBV9 and TRBJ2-1; the match to TRBD2 covers 8 bases. V shed 4 bases, J shed 10 bases, and the junction held 13 bases outside the gene matches. CDR3 length equals 15 residues. Germline CDR1 and CDR2: SGDLS and YYNGEE. CDR3 amino acids: CASSTTGTSVREQFF. In DNA form, the CDR3 reads TGTGCCAGCAGCACCACCGGGACTAGTGTGAGGGAGCAGTTCTTC.

This clone is medium-sized (0.01 to 0.1%) by share. The chain links TRBV5-1 to TRBJ1-2; TRBD1 might be the D (6 bases). The CDR3 contains 14 residues. V gave up 4 bases and J gave up 4 bases, with 14 bases separating them. CDR1 SGHRS and CDR2 YFSETQ come from the germline V gene. CDR3 protein: CASSPIQGLYGYTF. In DNA, the CDR3 is TGCGCCAGCAGCCCGATACAGGGACTCTATGGCTACACCTTC.